This TCR beta chain was recovered during a study of blood T cell repertoires in COVID-19. Study-wide background: Some COVID-19 samples were acute and others convalescent; all came from the United States, Italy and Spain. Sample material is recorded as cDNA or gDNA derived from T cells, B-cell-depleted T cells, or PBMCs.

Profiled with immunoSEQ multiplex PCR; TCRdb holds only in-frame clones, not every one. The sample shows about 27,000 clones, around four fifths of them seen only once. CDR1 is SGHVS and CDR2 is FQNEAQ in the germline V gene. The V and J ends lost 5 bases and 3 bases respectively, with 6 bases between them. The CDR3 is made up of 12 amino acids. This clone has a single count. The receptor comes from a man aged 65-85 years with acute or convalescent COVID-19. Input material: peripheral blood. V gene TRBV7-8 combines with J gene TRBJ2-3; no firm D call. The CDR3 DNA sequence: TGTGCCAGCAGCCCCCAGACAGATACGCAGTATTTT. Translating it yields CASSPQTDTQYF.